One T cell receptor (beta chain) is described in this entry. Its antigen is unknown. This sample is drawn from a study of cytomegalovirus exposure and HLA in healthy donors. This CDR3 is built from 13 residues. CDR1 and CDR2 from the germline V gene are WSHSY and SAAADI. J was trimmed by 2 bases and V by 6 bases; bases with no gene match: 3. Overall study findings and caveats: Among donors in an Asian-associated ancestry cluster, a later analysis reportedly found fewer N-insertions than the approximately 670-donor mean.

The PCR contained 60 Vbeta and 13 Jbeta primers. Some clones are missing from TCRdb's copy, which holds only in-frame ones; the method was immunoSEQ multiplex PCR. The repertoire consists of around 150,000 clones, with 75% to 90% occurring once and the leading ten covering 1.5%. The sequenced sample was PBMCs. The TCR originated in a woman younger than 35 in good health and CMV-seronegative. The rearrangement joins TRBV10-2 to TRBJ1-2; 7 bases fit TRBD1. The CDR3 DNA reads as TGCGCCAGCAGCTTGACAGGGAACTATGGCTACACCTTC. The encoded protein is CASSLTGNYGYTF.